Below, 15 T cell receptor beta chains from the same sample are listed, as sequenced in a study of PD-1 blockade in mismatch repair-deficient tumors. These receptors have no known antigen. Some clones are missing from TCRdb's copy, which holds only in-frame ones; the method was immunoSEQ multiplex PCR. This sample yields approximately 13,000 clones, of which around 84% are seen a single time; 20% to 25% belongs to the top ten. Time point of the sample: approximately eleven-day in vitro stimulation with candidate neoantigen peptide 4. The sample was cells cultured in vitro, taken from a patient treated with pembrolizumab. The receptors here all came from an adult with mismatch repair-deficient cancer.

The chain combines TRBV6-1 with TRBJ1-2; no definite D call. Trimming took 1 base from V and 8 from J, leaving 14 bases between them. The V gene's germline CDR1 is MNHNS and CDR2 SASEGT. This CDR3 comprises 14 residues. The CDR3 nucleotides are TGTGCCAGCAGTGAAGAGGTTAGGGCGCGCGGCTACACCTTC. Amino acids: CASSEEVRARGYTF.

The chain uses TRBV5-1 and TRBJ2-1; 16 bases are shared with TRBD2. The trim removed 3 bases at V and 8 bases at J, leaving 5 bases unmatched. Germline V CDR1 and CDR2: SGHRS, YFSETQ. CDR3 length equals 16 residues. CDR3: CASSWGLAGGPDEQFF. Here the CDR3 DNA reads TGCGCCAGCAGCTGGGGACTAGCGGGAGGGCCTGATGAGCAGTTCTTC.

V gene TRBV6-5 combines with J gene TRBJ2-7, with D unclear. Germline CDR1 MNHEY, CDR2 SVGAGI. CDR3 size: 14 residues. V shed 6 bases and J shed 0 bases, with 12 bases lying between them. The CDR3 DNA follows: TGTGCCAGCAGCTCGACGACGGACTCCTACGAGCAGTACTTC. This sequence encodes CASSSTTDSYEQYF.

The chain links TRBV28 to TRBJ1-2, with 7 bases that match TRBD1. This CDR3 spans 13 amino acids. V trimming: 10 bases; J trimming: 3 bases; junction bases outside the gene matches: 8. Germline lookup yields CDR1 MDHEN and CDR2 SYDVKM. CDR3 bases: TGTGCCACCCTGGACAGGAGCTACTATGGCTACACCTTC. Translation gives CATLDRSYYGYTF.

The chain links TRBV6-5 to TRBJ2-3; no firm D call. The V and J ends lost 2 bases and 4 bases respectively, with 1 base between them. Germline CDR1 MNHEY, CDR2 SVGAGI. The length of the CDR3 is 11 residues. The CDR3 is CASSYPDTQYF. In DNA form, the CDR3 reads TGTGCCAGCAGTTACCCAGATACGCAGTATTTT.

This chain joins TRBV19 and TRBJ2-1; the match to TRBD2 covers 9 bases. The germline V gene has CDR1 LNHDA and CDR2 SQIVND (reference sequence). V was clipped by 6 bases and J by 7 bases; unmatched bases: 10. The CDR3 extends over 15 amino acids. This CDR3 reads CASRGWREGGNEQFF. The CDR3 DNA sequence: TGTGCCAGTAGAGGTTGGCGGGAGGGCGGTAATGAGCAGTTCTTC.

The chain employs TRBV5-4 and TRBJ1-1, with a possible D match to TRBD1 (6 bases). Germline loops: CDR1 SGHNT, CDR2 YYREEE (reference sequence). The ends were cut back, 3 bases at V and 4 bases at J, with 7 bases in the middle. This CDR3 comprises 12 residues. CDR3 sequence (DNA): TGTGCCAGCAGCTCCAGGGGCACTGAAGCTTTCTTT. Translation gives CASSSRGTEAFF.

This chain links TRBV5-1 with TRBJ2-1; the D gene is possibly TRBD2 (5 bases). CDR3 length equals 18 residues. CDR1 is SGHRS and CDR2 is YFSETQ in the germline V gene. The V and J ends lost 0 bases and 7 bases respectively, with 23 bases between them. The CDR3 nucleotides are TGCGCCAGCAGCTTGGCCGGTGGTTATGGGGTAGAGGGAAATGAGCAGTTCTTC. It translates to CASSLAGGYGVEGNEQFF.

This chain uses TRBV7-2 with TRBJ2-1, with 8 bases fitting TRBD2. This CDR3 is built from 16 residues. Germline assignment: CDR1 SGHTA and CDR2 FQGNSA. The trim removed 1 base at V and 4 bases at J, leaving 6 bases unmatched. CDR3 in DNA: TGTGCCAGCAGCTTAGACCCTAGCGGGTATTACAATGAGCAGTTCTTC. As protein: CASSLDPSGYYNEQFF.

The gene calls are TRBV30 and TRBJ2-7; TRBD2 matches at 9 bases. Trimming at V came to 8 bases and at J to 3 bases, leaving 11 bases not matched to a gene. The CDR3 length is 14 residues. The germline V gene has CDR1 GTSNPN and CDR2 SVGIG (reference sequence). The CDR3 DNA follows: TGTGCCGGCCTCCGAGCGGGAGGTCGCTACGAGCAGTACTTC. It yields the protein CAGLRAGGRYEQYF.

The chain recombines TRBV6-1 with TRBJ1-2, with TRBD1 as a possible D gene (6 bases). The CDR3 loop spans 15 amino acids. Deletions cut 5 bases from V and 2 bases from J, with 15 bases between. The germline V gene encodes CDR1 MNHNS and CDR2 SASEGT. CDR3 in DNA: TGTGCCAGCAGTTCTACAGGGAGTCGAAACTATGGCTACACCTTC. Translation: CASSSTGSRNYGYTF.

This sequence joins TRBV2 and TRBJ2-1; perhaps TRBD1 as D (5 bases). The CDR3 runs to 17 residues. Germline V gene lookup returns CDR1 SNHLY and CDR2 FYNNEI. V lost 2 bases to trimming and J lost 3 bases, with 17 bases between them. The CDR3 sequence: CASSENRQGVSYNEQFF. CDR3 sequence (DNA): TGTGCCAGCAGTGAAAATCGTCAGGGTGTTAGCTACAATGAGCAGTTCTTC.

This clone was observed once. The V call is TRBV28, the J call TRBJ2-7; 9 bases agree with TRBD2. Per the germline V gene, CDR1 is MDHEN and CDR2 is SYDVKM. Trimming cost V 5 bases and J 2 bases; bases outside gene matches: 7. The length of the CDR3 is 15 residues. CDR3 protein: CASSQQASGAYEQYF. Here the CDR3 DNA reads TGTGCCAGCAGTCAACAAGCTAGCGGGGCCTACGAGCAGTACTTC. The entire variable domain, with the rest obtained from reference TRBV28 and TRBJ2-7, is as follows: DVKVTQSSRYLVKRTGEKVFLECVQDMDHENMFWYRQDPGLGLRLIYFSYDVKMKEKGDIPEGYSVSREKKERFSLILESASTNQTSMYLCASSQQASGAYEQYFGPGTRLTVT.

J is TRBJ2-3 and V is TRBV29-1; 11 nucleotides agree with TRBD2. Trimming cost V 5 bases and J 0 bases; bases outside gene matches: 10. Germline-derived CDR1 and CDR2 are SQVTM and ANQGSEA. The CDR3 consists of 17 residues. CDR3 in DNA: TGCAGCGTTAATGGGCTAGCGGGAGGAGAAAGCACAGATACGCAGTATTTT. As protein: CSVNGLAGGESTDTQYF.

This clone showed up just once. Its ends do not fully match the called genes, so a read error is possible. The V gene is TRBV6-1, the J gene TRBJ2-5, with D possibly being TRBD2 (6 bases). With the DNA end fitting TRBJ2-7 better, the J assignment may be wrong. This CDR3 is built from 17 residues. The germline V gene encodes CDR1 MNHNS and CDR2 SASEGT. This chain's CDR3 is CAISELDRGTSPGEQYF. The DNA of the CDR3 is TGTGCCATCAGTGAGTTAGACCGGGGGACGTCGCCGGGCGAGCAGTACTTC.